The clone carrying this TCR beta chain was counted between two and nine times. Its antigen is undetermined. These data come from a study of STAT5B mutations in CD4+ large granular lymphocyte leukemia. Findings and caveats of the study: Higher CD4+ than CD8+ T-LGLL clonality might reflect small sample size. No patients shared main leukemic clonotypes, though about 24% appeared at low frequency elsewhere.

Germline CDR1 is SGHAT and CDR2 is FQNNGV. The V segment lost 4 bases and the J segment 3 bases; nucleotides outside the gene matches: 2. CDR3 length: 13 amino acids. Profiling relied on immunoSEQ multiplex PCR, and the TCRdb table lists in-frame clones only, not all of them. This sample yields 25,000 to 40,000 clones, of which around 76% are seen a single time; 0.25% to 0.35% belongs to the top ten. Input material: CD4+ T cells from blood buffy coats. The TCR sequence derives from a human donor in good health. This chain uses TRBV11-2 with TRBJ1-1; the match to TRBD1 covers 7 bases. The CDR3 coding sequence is TGTGCCAGCAGCTCCGACAGGGACACTGAAGCTTTCTTT. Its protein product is CASSSDRDTEAFF.